A selection of T cell receptor beta chains follows, all from one sample in a study of blood T cell repertoires in COVID-19. Some clones are missing from TCRdb's copy, which holds only in-frame ones; the method was immunoSEQ multiplex PCR. The repertoire holds tens of thousands of clones, with 83% as singletons. The sample was peripheral blood. These TCRs come from a man aged 80 or over with acute or convalescent COVID-19. CDR3s include the opening cysteine and the closing phenylalanine or tryptophan. The order of the fields is J gene, V gene, CDR3 length, CDR3 protein.

TRBJ2-5 TRBV7-2 12 CASRFPEGSQYF
TRBJ1-2 TRBV7-2 17 CASSSRGTGALSYGYTF
TRBJ1-4 TRBV19 13 CASREQGREKLFF
TRBJ1-1 TRBV6-6 12 CASSYPGQKAFF
TRBJ1-1 TRBV18 17 CASSPPSGQGARVGAFF
TRBJ1-4 TRBV7-2 15 CASSLGQAGDEKLFF
TRBJ1-4 TRBV6-6 13 CASVTGTNEKLFF
TRBJ2-7 TRBV7-9 14 CASSFLGASYEQYF
TRBJ1-1 TRBV9 15 CASSPRFDRETEAFF
TRBJ2-7 TRBV18 15 CASSWDRTNSYEQYF
TRBJ1-5 TRBV7-2 14 CASSSAGSNQPQHF
TRBJ1-2 TRBV19 14 CASGTGTGGYGYTF
TRBJ2-1 TRBV24-1 17 CATRRGGHATSENEQFF
TRBJ1-2 TRBV19 14 CASSIGGANYGYTF
TRBJ2-2 TRBV10-1 14 CASTSGRGDGELFF
TRBJ2-5 TRBV27 13 CASSPQGLETQYF
TRBJ2-5 TRBV7-7 14 CASSLGGGRETQYF
TRBJ1-5 TRBV28 13 CASNRGPDQPQHF
TRBJ1-2 TRBV9 14 CASSTLGGAYGYTF
TRBJ1-2 TRBV9 13 CASSVEAEYGYTF
TRBJ1-5 TRBV5-5 15 CASSRREGGNQPQHF
TRBJ1-1 TRBV7-6 15 CASSLAHGSGTEAFF
TRBJ2-1 TRBV12-3/TRBV12-4 13 CASNSGGGGEQFF
TRBJ1-1 TRBV18 14 CASTLDRTNTEAFF
TRBJ2-7 TRBV27 18 CARRSGQGPEGGSYEQYF
TRBJ1-3 TRBV19 15 CASTPQRADGNTIYF
TRBJ1-5 TRBV11-2 14 CASSPGTANQPQHF
TRBJ1-1 TRBV2 13 CASSVQGGTEAFF
TRBJ1-2 TRBV6-5 15 CASSSGTASNYGYTF
TRBJ2-7 TRBV6-2/TRBV6-3 14 CASSQQRGGVEQYF
TRBJ2-5 TRBV12-3/TRBV12-4 12 CASSLAGGALNF
TRBJ1-1 TRBV4-3 15 CASSQDLSLNTEAFF
TRBJ2-1 TRBV20-1 15 CSASGESYGHNEQFF
TRBJ1-2 TRBV6-5 16 CASSYGAQQPNYGYTF
TRBJ2-4 TRBV3-1/TRBV3-2 15 CASSQTTSGSGIQYF
TRBJ2-7 TRBV14 17 CASSRRFGTGRTYEQYF
TRBJ1-3 TRBV5-8 18 CASSLTQTGTYSGNTIYF
TRBJ1-1 TRBV28 14 CASSLLTGGDEAFF
TRBJ1-6 TRBV7-2 12 CASSLYGSPLHF
TRBJ2-5 TRBV7-2 17 CASSLGGLAGSQETQYF
TRBJ1-2 TRBV5-8 15 CASSLGRKVRDGYTF
TRBJ1-6 TRBV28 16 CASSTHVEGDNSPLHF
TRBJ1-1 TRBV19 14 CASSMAGFSTEAFF
TRBJ2-7 TRBV6-5 14 CASSSGGASYEQYF
TRBJ2-7 TRBV18 14 CASSPTGGSYEQYF
TRBJ2-2 TRBV5-6 12 CASSHGTGELFF
TRBJ1-1 TRBV2 15 CASRERSGSSTEAFF
TRBJ2-3 TRBV7-9 14 CASSKSAGPDTQYF
TRBJ1-5 TRBV11-2 15 CASSRGGLSNQPQHF
TRBJ2-6 TRBV19 15 CASSVRGSGANVLTF
TRBJ2-7 TRBV7-3 16 CASSLIPLGQGGEQYF
TRBJ2-1 TRBV7-2 15 CASSLAGTRGNEQFF
TRBJ1-2 TRBV4-3 14 CASSQAPQGFGYTF
TRBJ2-5 TRBV18 16 CASSPSPTGGRETQYF
TRBJ1-1 TRBV30 13 CAWSEQGGTEAFF
TRBJ2-1 TRBV28 14 CASSPGHLPNEQFF
TRBJ2-3 TRBV3-1/TRBV3-2 14 CASSPRQGPDTQYF
TRBJ1-1 TRBV28 14 CASSLVQGNTEAFF
TRBJ1-6 TRBV7-3 13 CASGTGSNSPLHF